The clone carrying this T cell receptor beta chain appeared a few times. V gave up 4 bases and J gave up 8 bases; unmatched junction bases: 6. CDR1 and CDR2 (germline): SGDLS, YYNGEE. This CDR3 contains 15 residues. 5'RACE template switching generated TCR cDNA, adding a universal primer site and UMIs. Using its own MiXCR run on the 5' RACE reads, TCRdb lists one record per CDR3 protein. The sample shows hundreds of thousands of distinct CDR3 sequences, approximately 12% of them seen only once. This specimen comes from a study of T cells after yellow fever vaccination. The gene calls are TRBV9 and TRBJ2-1; 13 positions match TRBD2. The receptor's source is a young man who received the YFV17D yellow fever vaccine. The sample here was PBMCs, taken on the day of the yellow fever booster vaccination. DNA of the CDR3: TGTGCCAGCAGCCCCGGACTAGCGGGAGAGCATGAGCAGTTCTTC. Encoded protein: CASSPGLAGEHEQFF.